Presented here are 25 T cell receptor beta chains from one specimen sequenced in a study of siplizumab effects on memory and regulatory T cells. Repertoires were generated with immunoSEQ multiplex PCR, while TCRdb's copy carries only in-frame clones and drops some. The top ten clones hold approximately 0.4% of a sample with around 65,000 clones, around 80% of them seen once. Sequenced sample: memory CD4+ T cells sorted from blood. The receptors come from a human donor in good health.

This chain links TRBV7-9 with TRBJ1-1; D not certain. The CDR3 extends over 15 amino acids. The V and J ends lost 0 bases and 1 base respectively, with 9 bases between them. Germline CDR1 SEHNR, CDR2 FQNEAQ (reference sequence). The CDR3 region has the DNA TGTGCCAGCAGCTTAGCCGAATTCGGGAACACTGAAGCTTTCTTT. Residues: CASSLAEFGNTEAFF.

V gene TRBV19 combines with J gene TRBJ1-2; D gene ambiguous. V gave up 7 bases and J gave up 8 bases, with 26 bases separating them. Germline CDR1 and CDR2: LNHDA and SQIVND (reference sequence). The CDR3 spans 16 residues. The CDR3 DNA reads TGTGCCAGTACCAGCCCCGCCTTTACAGCGGTGGGAGGCTACACCTTC. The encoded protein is CASTSPAFTAVGGYTF.

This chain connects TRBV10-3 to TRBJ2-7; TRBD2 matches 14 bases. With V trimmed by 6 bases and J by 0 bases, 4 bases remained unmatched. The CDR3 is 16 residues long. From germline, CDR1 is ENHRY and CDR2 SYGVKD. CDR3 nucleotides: TGTGCCATCAGAGGACTAGCGGGGGGTAGCTCCTACGAGCAGTACTTC. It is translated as CAIRGLAGGSSYEQYF.

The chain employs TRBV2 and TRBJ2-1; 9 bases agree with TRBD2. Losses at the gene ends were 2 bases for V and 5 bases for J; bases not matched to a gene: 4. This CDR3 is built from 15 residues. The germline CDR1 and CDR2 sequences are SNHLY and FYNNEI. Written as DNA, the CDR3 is TGTGCCAGCAGTGAAAGGGCTAGCGGGGACAATGAGCAGTTCTTC. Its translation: CASSERASGDNEQFF.

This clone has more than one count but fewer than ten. The CDR3 sequence is CASSIGQDFGQPQHF. The DNA for the CDR3 is TGTGCCAGTAGTATAGGACAGGATTTCGGTCAGCCCCAGCATTTT. The chain is built from TRBV19 and TRBJ1-5, with a weak D call TRBD1 (6 bases). V shed 1 base and J shed 6 bases, with 13 bases lying between them. From germline, CDR1 is LNHDA and CDR2 SQIVND (reference sequence). The CDR3 extends over 15 amino acids.

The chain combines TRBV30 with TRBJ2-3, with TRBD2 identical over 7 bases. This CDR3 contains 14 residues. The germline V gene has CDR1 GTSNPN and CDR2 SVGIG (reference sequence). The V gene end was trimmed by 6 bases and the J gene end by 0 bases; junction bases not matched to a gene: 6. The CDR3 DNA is TGTGCCTGCCTGCGGGGGTTAAGCACAGATACGCAGTATTTT. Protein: CACLRGLSTDTQYF.

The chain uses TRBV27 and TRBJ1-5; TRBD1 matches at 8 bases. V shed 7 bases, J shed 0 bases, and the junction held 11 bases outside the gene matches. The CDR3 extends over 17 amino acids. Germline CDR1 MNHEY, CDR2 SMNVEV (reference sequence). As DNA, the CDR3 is TGTGCCAGCACCTCGGACAGGGCTACCTATAGCAATCAGCCCCAGCATTTT. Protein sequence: CASTSDRATYSNQPQHF.

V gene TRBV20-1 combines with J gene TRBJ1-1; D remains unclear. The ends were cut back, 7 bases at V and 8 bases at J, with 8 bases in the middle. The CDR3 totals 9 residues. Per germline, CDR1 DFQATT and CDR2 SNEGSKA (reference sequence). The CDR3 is CSGPGEAFF. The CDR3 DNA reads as TGCAGTGGGCCGGGGGAAGCTTTCTTT.

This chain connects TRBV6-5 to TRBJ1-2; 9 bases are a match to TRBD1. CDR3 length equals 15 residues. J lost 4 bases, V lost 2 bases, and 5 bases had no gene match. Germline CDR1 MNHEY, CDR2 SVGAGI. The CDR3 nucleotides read TGTGCCAGCAGTTACGGGACAGGGCTCCGCTATGGCTACACCTTC. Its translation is CASSYGTGLRYGYTF.

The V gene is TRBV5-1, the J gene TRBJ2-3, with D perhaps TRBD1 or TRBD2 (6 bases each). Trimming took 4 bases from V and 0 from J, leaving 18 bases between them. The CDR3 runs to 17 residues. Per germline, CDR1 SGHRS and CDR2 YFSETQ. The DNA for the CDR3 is TGCGCCAGCAGCCTCTCTGGGGGGCAGCCTAGCACAGATACGCAGTATTTT. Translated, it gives CASSLSGGQPSTDTQYF.

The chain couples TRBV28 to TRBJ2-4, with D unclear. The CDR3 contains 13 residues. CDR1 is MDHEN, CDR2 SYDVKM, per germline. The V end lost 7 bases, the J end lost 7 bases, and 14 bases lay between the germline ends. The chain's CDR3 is CASTFTDVNIQYF. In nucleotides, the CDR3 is TGTGCCAGCACCTTCACGGACGTTAACATTCAGTACTTC.

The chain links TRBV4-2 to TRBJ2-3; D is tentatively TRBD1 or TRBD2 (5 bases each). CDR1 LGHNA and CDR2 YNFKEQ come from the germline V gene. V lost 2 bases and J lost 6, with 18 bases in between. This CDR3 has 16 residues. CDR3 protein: CASSQQPGPTIDTQYF. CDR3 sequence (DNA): TGTGCCAGCAGCCAACAACCGGGACCGACAATTGATACGCAGTATTTT.

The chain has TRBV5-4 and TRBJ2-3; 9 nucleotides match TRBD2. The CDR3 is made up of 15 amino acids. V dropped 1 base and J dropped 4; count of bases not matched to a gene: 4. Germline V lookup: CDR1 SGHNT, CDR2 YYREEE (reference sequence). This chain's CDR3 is CASSLSRGGSDTQYF. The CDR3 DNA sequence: TGTGCCAGCAGCTTGTCGCGGGGGGGCTCAGATACGCAGTATTTT.

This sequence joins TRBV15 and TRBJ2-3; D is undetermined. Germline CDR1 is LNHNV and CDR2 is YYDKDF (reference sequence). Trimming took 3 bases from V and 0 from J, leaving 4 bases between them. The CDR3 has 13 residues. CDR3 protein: CATSSVSTDTQYF. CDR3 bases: TGTGCCACCAGCAGTGTTAGCACAGATACGCAGTATTTT.

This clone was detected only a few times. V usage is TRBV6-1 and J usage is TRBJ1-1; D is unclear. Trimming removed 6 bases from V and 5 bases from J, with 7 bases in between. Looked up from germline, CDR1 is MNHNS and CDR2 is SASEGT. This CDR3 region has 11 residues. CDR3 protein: CASRELTEAFF. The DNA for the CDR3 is TGTGCCAGCAGGGAACTGACTGAAGCTTTCTTT.

The CDR3 DNA follows: TGCGCCAGCAGCCCGATATTTACCTTGGACAGAAACTATGGCTACACCTTC. This gives the protein CASSPIFTLDRNYGYTF. The rearrangement joins TRBV4-1 to TRBJ1-2, with D tentatively TRBD1 (6 bases). The CDR3 consists of 17 residues. The V end lost 4 bases, the J end lost 2 bases, and 20 bases lay between the germline ends. CDR1 and CDR2 (germline): MGHRA, YSYEKL.

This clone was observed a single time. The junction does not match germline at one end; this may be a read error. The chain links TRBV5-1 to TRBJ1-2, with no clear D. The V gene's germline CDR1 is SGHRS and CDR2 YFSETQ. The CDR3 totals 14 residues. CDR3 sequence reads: CASSLQSGGYRYTF. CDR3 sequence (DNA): TGCGCCAGCAGCTTGCAATCAGGAGGCTATCGCTACACCTTC.

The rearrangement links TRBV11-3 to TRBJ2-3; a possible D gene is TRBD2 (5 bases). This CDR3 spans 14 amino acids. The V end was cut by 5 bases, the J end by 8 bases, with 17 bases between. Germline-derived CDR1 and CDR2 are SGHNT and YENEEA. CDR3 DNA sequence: TGTGCCAGCAGCCCCGAGGCGGGTCTAGGTACGCAGTATTTT. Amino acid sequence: CASSPEAGLGTQYF.

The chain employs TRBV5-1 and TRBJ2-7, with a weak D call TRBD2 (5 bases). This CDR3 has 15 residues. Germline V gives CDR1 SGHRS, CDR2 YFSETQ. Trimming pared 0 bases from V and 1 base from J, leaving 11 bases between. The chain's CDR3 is CASSLGHRDSYEQYF. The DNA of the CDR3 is TGCGCCAGCAGCTTGGGTCACCGGGATTCCTACGAGCAGTACTTC.

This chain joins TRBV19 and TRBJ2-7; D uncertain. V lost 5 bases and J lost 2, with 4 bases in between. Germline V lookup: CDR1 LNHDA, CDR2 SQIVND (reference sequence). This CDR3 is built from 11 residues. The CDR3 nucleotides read TGTGCCAGTAGTTCCCCCTACGAGCAGTACTTC. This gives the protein CASSSPYEQYF.

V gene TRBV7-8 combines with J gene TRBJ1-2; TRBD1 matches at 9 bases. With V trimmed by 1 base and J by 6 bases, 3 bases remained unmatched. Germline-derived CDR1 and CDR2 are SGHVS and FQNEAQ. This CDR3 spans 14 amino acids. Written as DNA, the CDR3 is TGTGCCAGCAGCTTAGAAAGACAGGGGGATGGCTACACCTTC. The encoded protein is CASSLERQGDGYTF.

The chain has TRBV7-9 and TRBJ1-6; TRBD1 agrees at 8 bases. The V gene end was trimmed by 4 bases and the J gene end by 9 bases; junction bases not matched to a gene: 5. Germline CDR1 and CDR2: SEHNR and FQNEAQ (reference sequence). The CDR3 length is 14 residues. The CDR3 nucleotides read TGTGCCAGCAGCTCGGGACAGGAGAGTTCACCCCTCCACTTT. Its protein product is CASSSGQESSPLHF.

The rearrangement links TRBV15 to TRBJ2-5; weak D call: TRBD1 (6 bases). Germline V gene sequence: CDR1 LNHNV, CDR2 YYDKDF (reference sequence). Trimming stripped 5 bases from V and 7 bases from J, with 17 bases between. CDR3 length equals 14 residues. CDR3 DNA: TGTGCCACCAGCCGACGGACAGCCCTGGGGACCCAGTACTTC. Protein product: CATSRRTALGTQYF.

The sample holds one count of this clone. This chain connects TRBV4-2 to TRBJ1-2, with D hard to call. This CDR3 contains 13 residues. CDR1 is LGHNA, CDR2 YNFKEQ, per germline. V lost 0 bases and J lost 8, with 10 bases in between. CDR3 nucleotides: TGTGCCAGCAGCCAAGATCAGCTGGAAGGCTACACCTTC. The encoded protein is CASSQDQLEGYTF.

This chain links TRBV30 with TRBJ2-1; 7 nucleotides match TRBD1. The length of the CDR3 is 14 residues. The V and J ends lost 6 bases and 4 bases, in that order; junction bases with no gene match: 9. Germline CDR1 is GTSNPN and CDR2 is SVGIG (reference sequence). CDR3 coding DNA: TGTGCCTGTGAGAGGGGGCAATTTTACAATGAGCAGTTCTTC. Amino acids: CACERGQFYNEQFF.